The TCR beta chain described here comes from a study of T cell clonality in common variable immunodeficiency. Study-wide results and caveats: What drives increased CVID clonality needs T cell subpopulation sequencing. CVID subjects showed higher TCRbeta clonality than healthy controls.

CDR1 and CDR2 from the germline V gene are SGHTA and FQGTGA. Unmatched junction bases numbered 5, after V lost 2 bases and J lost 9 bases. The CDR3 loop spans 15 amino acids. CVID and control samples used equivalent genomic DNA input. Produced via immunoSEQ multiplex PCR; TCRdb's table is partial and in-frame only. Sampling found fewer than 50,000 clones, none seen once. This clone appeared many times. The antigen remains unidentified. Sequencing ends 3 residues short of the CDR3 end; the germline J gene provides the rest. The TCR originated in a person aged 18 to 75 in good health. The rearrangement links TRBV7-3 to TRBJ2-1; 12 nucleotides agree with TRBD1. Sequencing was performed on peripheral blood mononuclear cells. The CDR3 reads CASSLGTGGMSEQFF. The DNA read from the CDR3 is TGTGCCAGCAGCTTAGGGACAGGGGGCATGAGTGAG.